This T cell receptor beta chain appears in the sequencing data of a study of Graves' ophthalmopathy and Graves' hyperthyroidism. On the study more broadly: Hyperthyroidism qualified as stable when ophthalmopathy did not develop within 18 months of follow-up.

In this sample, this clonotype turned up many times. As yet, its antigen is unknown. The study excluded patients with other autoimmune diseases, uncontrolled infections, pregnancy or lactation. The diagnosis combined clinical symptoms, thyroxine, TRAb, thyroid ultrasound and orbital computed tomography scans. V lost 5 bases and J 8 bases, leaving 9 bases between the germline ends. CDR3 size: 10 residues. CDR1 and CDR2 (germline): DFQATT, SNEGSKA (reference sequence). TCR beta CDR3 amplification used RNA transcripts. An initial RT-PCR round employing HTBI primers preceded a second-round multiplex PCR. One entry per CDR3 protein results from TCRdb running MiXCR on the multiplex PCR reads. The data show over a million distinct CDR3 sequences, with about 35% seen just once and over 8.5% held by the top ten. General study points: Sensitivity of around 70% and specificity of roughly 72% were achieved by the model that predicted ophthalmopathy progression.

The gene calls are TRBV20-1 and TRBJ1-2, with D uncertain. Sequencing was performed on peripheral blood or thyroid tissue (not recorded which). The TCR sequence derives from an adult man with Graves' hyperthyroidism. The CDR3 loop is CSAPPGGYTF. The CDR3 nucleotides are TGCAGTGCTCCTCCGGGAGGCTACACCTTC.